This T cell receptor beta chain came from a study of blood T cell repertoires in COVID-19. How the authors handled the data: Amplification with reference gene primers provided the estimates of nucleated cell counts. Here immunoSEQ multiplex PCR was the method, and the copy in TCRdb shows in-frame clones only, minus some. The DNA gave D and trimming, while V, J and clone size come from that table. The repertoire holds 140,000 or so clones, roughly 88% seen once, with roughly 10% in the top ten. The CDR3 is 17 amino acids. The germline CDR1 and CDR2 sequences are SGDLS and YYNGEE. V trimming: 3 bases; J trimming: 1 base; junction bases outside the gene matches: 10.

Source material: peripheral blood. The chain recombines TRBV9 with TRBJ2-1, with 7 nucleotides matching TRBD2. The TCR was taken from a man in his 60s with active or convalescent COVID-19. CDR3 DNA: TGTGCCAGCAGCGCCACTAGCGCGGGATTTTCCTACAATGAGCAGTTCTTC. This codes for CASSATSAGFSYNEQFF.